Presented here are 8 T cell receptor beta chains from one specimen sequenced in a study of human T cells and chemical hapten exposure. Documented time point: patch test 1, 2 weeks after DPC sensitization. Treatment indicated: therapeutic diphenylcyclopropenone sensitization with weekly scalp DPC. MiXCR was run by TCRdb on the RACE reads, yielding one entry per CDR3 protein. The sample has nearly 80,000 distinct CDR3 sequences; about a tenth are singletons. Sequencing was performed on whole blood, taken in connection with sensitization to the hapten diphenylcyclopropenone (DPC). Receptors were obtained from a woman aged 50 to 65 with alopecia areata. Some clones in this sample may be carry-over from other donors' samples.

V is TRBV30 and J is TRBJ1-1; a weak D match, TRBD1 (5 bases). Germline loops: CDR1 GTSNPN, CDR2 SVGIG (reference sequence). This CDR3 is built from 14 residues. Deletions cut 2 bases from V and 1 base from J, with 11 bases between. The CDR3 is CAWSIGAWNTEAFF. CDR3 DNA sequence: TGTGCCTGGAGTATCGGGGCATGGAACACTGAAGCTTTCTTT.

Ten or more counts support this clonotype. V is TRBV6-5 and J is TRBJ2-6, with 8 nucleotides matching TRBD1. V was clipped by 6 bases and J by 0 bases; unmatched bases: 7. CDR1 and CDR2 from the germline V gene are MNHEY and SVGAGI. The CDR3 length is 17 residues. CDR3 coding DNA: TGTGCCAGCAGAGGGGACAGGTTATTCTCTGGGGCCAACGTCCTGACTTTC. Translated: CASRGDRLFSGANVLTF.

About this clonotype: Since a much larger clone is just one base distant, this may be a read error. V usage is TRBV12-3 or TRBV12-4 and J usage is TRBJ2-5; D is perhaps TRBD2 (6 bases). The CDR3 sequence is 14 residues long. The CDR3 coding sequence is TGTGCCGGCAGTTTCGGAGGGGCCCAGGAGACCCAGTACTTC. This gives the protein CAGSFGGAQETQYF.

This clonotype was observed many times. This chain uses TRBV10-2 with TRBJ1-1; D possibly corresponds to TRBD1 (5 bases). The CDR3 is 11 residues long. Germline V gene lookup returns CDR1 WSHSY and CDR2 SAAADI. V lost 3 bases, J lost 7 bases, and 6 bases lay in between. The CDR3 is CASSDGGEAFF. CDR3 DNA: TGCGCCAGCAGTGACGGGGGTGAAGCTTTCTTT.

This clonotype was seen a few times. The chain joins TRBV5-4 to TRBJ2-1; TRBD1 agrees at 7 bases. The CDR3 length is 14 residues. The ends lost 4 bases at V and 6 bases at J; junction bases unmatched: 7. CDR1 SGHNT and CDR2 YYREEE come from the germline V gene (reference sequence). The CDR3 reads CASSVGQTGNEQFF. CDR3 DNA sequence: TGTGCCAGCAGCGTGGGACAGACGGGCAATGAGCAGTTCTTC.

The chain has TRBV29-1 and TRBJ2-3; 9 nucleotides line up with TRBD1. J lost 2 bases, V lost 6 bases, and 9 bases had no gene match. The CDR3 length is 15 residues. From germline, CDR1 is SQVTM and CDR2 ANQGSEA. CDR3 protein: CSVAMGQGVTDTQYF. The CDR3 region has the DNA TGCAGCGTGGCTATGGGACAGGGAGTCACAGATACGCAGTATTTT.

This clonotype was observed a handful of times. CDR3 nucleotide sequence: TGTGCCAGCTCACTAACAGGGGTCAATCAGCCCCAGCATTTT. Encoded protein: CASSLTGVNQPQHF. The rearrangement links TRBV18 to TRBJ1-5, with TRBD1 matching 7 bases. This CDR3 has 14 amino acids. After removal of 4 bases from V and 3 bases from J, the junction contained 3 bases not matched to a gene. CDR1 KGHSH and CDR2 LQKENI come from the germline V gene.

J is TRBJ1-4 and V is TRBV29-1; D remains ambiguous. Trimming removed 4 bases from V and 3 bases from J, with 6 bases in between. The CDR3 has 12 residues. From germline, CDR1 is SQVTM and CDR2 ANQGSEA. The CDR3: CSVAPANEKLFF. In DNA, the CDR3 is TGCAGCGTTGCCCCGGCTAATGAAAAACTGTTTTTT.